The clone carrying this T cell receptor beta chain was observed at least ten times. Produced via immunoSEQ multiplex PCR; TCRdb's table is partial and in-frame only. This sample comprises some 50,000 clones, none seen once only. This entry comes from a study of T cells after posttransplantation cyclophosphamide. The V segment lost 1 base and the J segment 6 bases; nucleotides outside the gene matches: 0. Germline values: CDR1 LNHDA, CDR2 SQIVND (reference sequence). The CDR3 sequence is 15 residues long. The chain has TRBV19 and TRBJ2-2; 12 bases match TRBD2. Specimen: PBMCs. This receptor was taken from a man aged 40-49 years in good health, CMV-negative, and a related stem cell transplant donor. For the CDR3, the DNA is TGTGCCAGTAGTATAGGACTAGCGGGAGCCGGGGAGCTGTTTTTT. Translation: CASSIGLAGAGELFF. Combining the CDR3 with reference TRBV19 and TRBJ2-2 gives the whole variable domain DGGITQSPKYLFRKEGQNVTLSCEQNLNHDAMYWYRQDPGQGLRLIYYSQIVNDFQKGDIAEGYSVSREKKESFPLTVTSAQKNPTAFYLCASSIGLAGAGELFFGEGSRLTVL.